This passage covers 6 T cell receptor beta chains from one sample sequenced in a study of glioma-infiltrating T cells after dendritic cell vaccination. Using immunoSEQ multiplex PCR, the repertoire was profiled, and TCRdb retains in-frame clones only, with some absent. The sample contains around 32,000 clones, 90% to 95% of which appear only once. The material sequenced was blood, taken before dendritic cell vaccination. These receptors originate from a human donor with glioblastoma.

The chain links TRBV7-9 to TRBJ2-5; 9 bases line up with TRBD1. V shed 4 bases and J 1 base; nucleotides not matched to a gene: 13. The CDR3 is made up of 18 amino acids. The germline V gene encodes CDR1 SEHNR and CDR2 FQNEAQ (reference sequence). The CDR3 here is CASSSLGTGQGFQETQYF. CDR3 bases: TGTGCCAGCAGCTCGCTTGGCACGGGACAGGGTTTCCAAGAGACCCAGTACTTC.

In its sample, this clone was seen once. The CDR3 DNA is TGTGCCAGCAGCACCTCTAGCGGGGGAAGGAATGAGCAGTTCTTC. It translates to CASSTSSGGRNEQFF. The V gene is TRBV5-5, the J gene TRBJ2-1; TRBD2 matches at 10 bases. With 4 bases clipped from V and 7 bases from J, the junction kept 8 bases outside the gene matches. CDR3 length: 15 amino acids. Looked up from germline, CDR1 is SGHKS and CDR2 is YYEKEE (reference sequence).

The chain couples TRBV29-1 to TRBJ2-3, with a tentative D call TRBD1 (6 bases). V lost 2 bases, J lost 4 bases, and 13 bases lay in between. There are 14 residues in the CDR3. Per the germline V gene, CDR1 is SQVTM and CDR2 is ANQGSEA. The CDR3 loop is CSVEPGVGADTQYF. CDR3 nucleotides: TGCAGCGTTGAACCAGGGGTAGGGGCAGATACGCAGTATTTT.

V is TRBV19 and J is TRBJ2-3; TRBD2 matches at 12 bases. V gave up 1 base and J gave up 3 bases; unmatched junction bases: 5. Germline CDR1 LNHDA, CDR2 SQIVND (reference sequence). The CDR3 runs 17 residues. The CDR3 DNA reads as TGTGCCAGTAGTATAGGGCCTACTAGCGGGGGGACAGATACGCAGTATTTT. It yields the protein CASSIGPTSGGTDTQYF.

The chain carries TRBV5-1 and TRBJ2-7; 11 positions agree with TRBD1. Germline CDR1 reads SGHRS; CDR2 reads YFSETQ. The CDR3 has 15 residues. V was clipped by 4 bases and J by 5 bases; unmatched bases: 8. As DNA, the CDR3 is TGCGCCAGCAGCATCAGGACAGGGGGCTTGGACGAGCAGTACTTC. This sequence encodes CASSIRTGGLDEQYF.

The V and J genes are TRBV20-1 and TRBJ1-4; no definite D call. CDR1 and CDR2 (germline): DFQATT, SNEGSKA (reference sequence). This CDR3 has 11 residues. V was pared by 6 bases and J by 7 bases, with 9 bases between. The CDR3 sequence is CSAKSSEKLFF. The DNA of the CDR3 is TGCAGTGCCAAGTCGAGTGAAAAACTGTTTTTT.